The 15 T cell receptor beta chains reported below all come from one sample, sequenced in a study of blood T cell repertoires in COVID-19 (dated by TCRdb to about 2020). The library came from the immunoSEQ multiplex PCR assay. The table comes from immuneACCESS by way of TCRdb, which keeps in-frame sequences with V and J called. Part of the clones is missing from these tables; in studies checked, under half for an unresolved V gene and the rest for unknown reasons. The sample profile shows about 120,000 clones; approximately 85% of them were found once. The ten top clones hold approximately 11% of the sample. Sequenced material: peripheral blood. The receptors originated from an elderly man with acute or convalescent COVID-19.

The chain couples TRBV28 to TRBJ1-1; 7 bases match TRBD1. The V gene's germline CDR1 is MDHEN and CDR2 SYDVKM. J lost 4 bases, V lost 11 bases, and 22 bases had no gene match. This CDR3 contains 17 residues. The CDR3 sequence is CARFNRDRGYWGTEAFF. CDR3 nucleotide sequence: TGTGCCCGATTCAACCGGGACAGAGGTTATTGGGGCACTGAAGCTTTCTTT.

The chain recombines TRBV28 with TRBJ2-7, with D tentatively TRBD1 (6 bases). CDR1 MDHEN and CDR2 SYDVKM come from the germline V gene. The CDR3 loop spans 11 amino acids. V lost 11 bases and J 4 bases, leaving 12 bases between the germline ends. CDR3 residues: CAVQGQYEQYF. CDR3 coding DNA: TGTGCCGTCCAGGGGCAGTACGAGCAGTACTTC.

The chain uses TRBV11-2 and TRBJ1-2, with D unclear. Germline values: CDR1 SGHAT, CDR2 FQNNGV. With 3 bases removed from V and 4 bases from J, the gap between germline ends came to 6 bases. This CDR3 is 12 amino acids long. CDR3 amino acids: CASSFEFYGYTF. As DNA, the CDR3 is TGTGCCAGCAGCTTTGAGTTCTATGGCTACACCTTC.

The V call is TRBV2, the J call TRBJ1-2; D possibly corresponds to TRBD1 (6 bases). Between the trimmed V and J ends, which lost 4 bases and 5 bases, there was a span of 14 bases. Germline V CDR1 and CDR2: SNHLY, FYNNEI. CDR3 length: 14 residues. The CDR3 nucleotides are TGTGCCAGCAGTGTAATTCAGGGGTCGTATGGCTACACCTTC. Protein: CASSVIQGSYGYTF.

The chain links TRBV10-1 to TRBJ1-1; TRBD1 is a possible D gene (6 bases). This CDR3 comprises 15 residues. Germline lookup yields CDR1 WNHNN and CDR2 SYGVQD (reference sequence). Trimming removed 3 bases at V and 2 bases at J, with 13 bases between. The CDR3 nucleotides are TGCGCCAGCAGTGACTGGTCCAGGGGCAACACTGAAGCTTTCTTT. The encoded protein is CASSDWSRGNTEAFF.

The chain uses TRBV5-4 and TRBJ2-7; TRBD1 matches at 7 bases. CDR1 and CDR2 from the germline V gene are SGHNT and YYREEE (reference sequence). Unmatched junction bases numbered 9, after V lost 4 bases and J lost 5 bases. The CDR3 is 14 amino acids. The CDR3 coding sequence is TGTGCCAGCAGCACGGGACAGCGTAGAAACGAGCAGTACTTC. This encodes CASSTGQRRNEQYF.

This sequence joins TRBV7-8 and TRBJ1-2; D is ambiguous. CDR1 is SGHVS, CDR2 FQNEAQ, per germline. Trimming cost V 3 bases and J 8 bases, with 10 bases left between them. The CDR3 is 12 residues long. CDR3 nucleotides: TGTGCCAGCAGCTTCGGGTCTGAGGGCTACACCTTC. Its protein product is CASSFGSEGYTF.

The CDR3 region has the DNA TGTGCCAGCAGCTTTCCAGGGGGGAAAGCTTTCTTT. It specifies CASSFPGGKAFF. The chain carries TRBV11-3 and TRBJ1-1; 7 bases match TRBD1. The germline V gene has CDR1 SGHNT and CDR2 YENEEA. V was clipped by 3 bases and J by 9 bases; unmatched bases: 4. This CDR3 spans 12 amino acids.

The chain links TRBV12-3 or TRBV12-4 to TRBJ2-2, with 7 bases fitting TRBD2. CDR3 size: 13 residues. The V gene end was trimmed by 5 bases and the J gene end by 5 bases; junction bases not matched to a gene: 2. Here the CDR3 DNA reads TGTGCCAGCAGTGCGGGACTAACCGGGGAGCTGTTTTTT. This sequence encodes CASSAGLTGELFF.

The rearrangement links TRBV6-1 to TRBJ1-1, with no clear D. Trimming removed 8 bases from V and 2 bases from J, with 24 bases in between. Germline-derived CDR1 and CDR2 are MNHNS and SASEGT. The CDR3 has 17 residues. The CDR3 DNA is TGTGCCAGCGGTGGCGGGTCAGGCAGAATTATCAACACTGAAGCTTTCTTT. It codes for CASGGGSGRIINTEAFF.

The genes are TRBV6-6 and TRBJ1-2, with 7 bases aligning to TRBD1. The CDR3 totals 12 residues. Germline CDR1 reads MNHNY; CDR2 reads SVGAGI (reference sequence). V was pared by 8 bases and J by 6 bases, with 6 bases of the junction left unmatched. CDR3 coding DNA: TGTGCCAGCGGGACAGTTAAGGATGGCTACACCTTC. It specifies CASGTVKDGYTF.

V usage is TRBV6-2 or TRBV6-3 and J usage is TRBJ1-1; D gene unclear. V lost 1 base, J lost 6 bases, and 9 bases lay in between. The CDR3 sequence is 13 residues long. Germline CDR1 is MNHEY and CDR2 is SVGEGT. The CDR3: CASSYWAMAEAFF. CDR3 nucleotides: TGTGCCAGCAGTTACTGGGCCATGGCTGAAGCTTTCTTT.

This chain joins TRBV11-3 and TRBJ2-2; possible D gene TRBD1, 6 bases. The CDR3 runs 14 residues. The germline V and J ends were trimmed by 5 bases and 3 bases, with 10 bases remaining between them. Germline V gene lookup returns CDR1 SGHNT and CDR2 YENEEA. This chain's CDR3 is CASSATGDTGELFF. The CDR3 nucleotides read TGTGCCAGCAGCGCGACAGGAGACACCGGGGAGCTGTTTTTT.

The V call is TRBV19, the J call TRBJ2-7; D is possibly TRBD2 (5 bases). Trimming removed 5 bases from V and 1 base from J, with 9 bases in between. This CDR3 spans 13 amino acids. The germline V gene encodes CDR1 LNHDA and CDR2 SQIVND (reference sequence). Written as DNA, the CDR3 is TGTGCCAGTAGTCGGGGTAGGTCCTACGAGCAGTACTTC. It specifies CASSRGRSYEQYF.

The chain has TRBV19 and TRBJ2-7, with a weak D call TRBD2 (6 bases). V lost 7 bases and J 5 bases, leaving 18 bases between the germline ends. This CDR3 spans 14 amino acids. CDR1 is LNHDA and CDR2 is SQIVND in the germline V gene (reference sequence). CDR3 amino acids: CASTATSSKDEQYF. Here the CDR3 DNA reads TGTGCCAGTACCGCGACTAGTTCAAAGGACGAGCAGTACTTC.